A single sample gave rise to the 26 T cell receptor beta chains below, sequenced in a study of shared clonotypes between healthy human individuals. Clones were read by immunoSEQ multiplex PCR, and TCRdb kept only the in-frame ones, dropping some. The data contain more than 2,000,000 clones, over 85% of them singletons. Sequenced input: naive CD4+ T cells from PBMCs. Sample subset: CD45RA+ positively selected. These receptors were taken from a man younger than 30 in good health. Some clones in this sample may be carry-over from other donors' samples.

This clone was picked up one time. CDR3 DNA: TGTGCCAGCAGTTACCACGACAGTTACAACGTCCTGACTTTC. This translates into CASSYHDSYNVLTF. V usage is TRBV6-5 and J usage is TRBJ2-6, with a weak D call TRBD1 (5 bases). Germline V lookup: CDR1 MNHEY, CDR2 SVGAGI. The V gene lost 2 bases and the J gene lost 9 bases, with 11 bases spanning the gap. This CDR3 is built from 14 residues.

The chain joins TRBV5-6 to TRBJ2-3; D is unresolved. Per germline, CDR1 SGHDT and CDR2 YYEEEE. V lost 1 base and J lost 0, with 9 bases in between. The CDR3 has 15 residues. Here the CDR3 DNA reads TGTGCCAGCAGCTTGCCTGGCGGTAGCACAGATACGCAGTATTTT. Its protein is CASSLPGGSTDTQYF.

This chain connects TRBV7-9 to TRBJ1-5; tentatively, D is TRBD1 (6 bases). V was trimmed by 6 bases and J by 7 bases, leaving 16 bases between them. This CDR3 comprises 14 residues. From germline, CDR1 is SEHNR and CDR2 FQNEAQ (reference sequence). CDR3 in DNA: TGTGCCAGCAGTCTAGGGGGGCCGGGGCAGCCCCAGCATTTT. This encodes CASSLGGPGQPQHF.

The chain couples TRBV10-3 to TRBJ2-7; 10 bases fit TRBD1. Germline V gene lookup returns CDR1 ENHRY and CDR2 SYGVKD. Trimming cost V 4 bases and J 5 bases; bases outside gene matches: 11. This CDR3 region has 16 residues. The CDR3 loop reads CAISVNPGQGRHEQYF. In DNA form, the CDR3 reads TGTGCCATCAGTGTTAATCCGGGACAGGGGCGCCACGAGCAGTACTTC.

This clone was counted between two and nine times. The CDR3 reads CAISESMGTEAFF. Written as DNA, the CDR3 is TGTGCCATCAGTGAGTCGATGGGCACTGAAGCTTTCTTT. This chain uses TRBV10-3 with TRBJ1-1; no clear D gene. CDR3 length equals 13 residues. The V end was cut by 0 bases, the J end by 4 bases, with 6 bases between. Germline values: CDR1 ENHRY, CDR2 SYGVKD.

V is TRBV19 and J is TRBJ2-5; TRBD2 might be the D (5 bases). Germline V gives CDR1 LNHDA, CDR2 SQIVND (reference sequence). V lost 5 bases and J 6 bases, leaving 13 bases between the germline ends. The CDR3 totals 13 residues. The CDR3 protein is CASSAEGWKTQYF. The CDR3 DNA reads as TGTGCCAGTAGTGCTGAGGGATGGAAGACCCAGTACTTC. Supplemented by reference TRBV19 and TRBJ2-5, the full variable domain reads DGGITQSPKYLFRKEGQNVTLSCEQNLNHDAMYWYRQDPGQGLRLIYYSQIVNDFQKGDIAEGYSVSREKKESFPLTVTSAQKNPTAFYLCASSAEGWKTQYFGPGTRLLVL.

This chain connects TRBV6-5 to TRBJ2-3, with 7 bases that match TRBD2. The CDR3 covers 13 residues. Germline V gene data show CDR1 as MNHEY and CDR2 as SVGAGI. V shed 0 bases, J shed 9 bases, and the junction held 3 bases outside the gene matches. CDR3 nucleotides: TGTGCCAGCAGTTACTCTCCGGGAGGAACGCAGTATTTT. Amino acids: CASSYSPGGTQYF.

The chain combines TRBV9 with TRBJ1-3; D is uncertain. The CDR3 contains 14 residues. Germline-derived CDR1 and CDR2 are SGDLS and YYNGEE. The ends were cut back, 2 bases at V and 2 bases at J, with 8 bases in the middle. CDR3: CASSVPQPGNTIYF. The CDR3 DNA follows: TGTGCCAGCAGCGTCCCCCAGCCTGGAAACACCATATATTTT.

The genes are TRBV18 and TRBJ2-7; D is unresolved. Germline V lookup: CDR1 KGHSH, CDR2 LQKENI. The CDR3 extends over 15 amino acids. The V end lost 0 bases, the J end lost 0 bases, and 9 bases lay between the germline ends. CDR3 residues: CASSPPLASSYEQYF. CDR3 DNA sequence: TGTGCCAGCTCACCACCGTTGGCTAGCTCCTACGAGCAGTACTTC.

This sequence joins TRBV4-1 and TRBJ2-3; D not resolved. The CDR3 length is 13 residues. The germline CDR1 and CDR2 sequences are MGHRA and YSYEKL. V gave up 2 bases and J gave up 4 bases, with 7 bases separating them. CDR3 DNA: TGCGCCAGCAGCCAATCCCCAGCAGATACGCAGTATTTT. It specifies CASSQSPADTQYF.

The V call is TRBV5-4, the J call TRBJ2-5, with 7 bases matching TRBD2. Germline loops: CDR1 SGHNT, CDR2 YYREEE (reference sequence). With V trimmed by 0 bases and J by 4 bases, 6 bases remained unmatched. There are 15 residues in the CDR3. CDR3 coding DNA: TGTGCCAGCAGCTTGGGGCGGGAGTACGGAGAGACCCAGTACTTC. This codes for CASSLGREYGETQYF.

The sample holds one count of this clone. The J gene is TRBJ2-2, the V gene TRBV5-1; maybe TRBD2 (5 bases). Germline V gene lookup returns CDR1 SGHRS and CDR2 YFSETQ. Trimming removed 4 bases from V and 6 bases from J, with 25 bases in between. The CDR3 is made up of 18 amino acids. CDR3 nucleotide sequence: TGCGCCAGCAGCCACCTGAGGGCTGGGCGTCGAGCTTCCGGGGAGCTGTTTTTT. Amino acids: CASSHLRAGRRASGELFF.

A remark on this clone: The sample contains more than one DNA sequence encoding this CDR3. This chain uses TRBV28 with TRBJ1-2; D might be TRBD1 (6 bases). The CDR3 runs 13 residues. Germline values: CDR1 MDHEN, CDR2 SYDVKM. The V and J ends lost 2 bases and 4 bases respectively, with 8 bases between them. CDR3: CASSLRGLYGYTF. CDR3 DNA: TGTGCCAGCAGTTTACGGGGGCTCTATGGCTACACCTTC.

The gene calls are TRBV5-1 and TRBJ1-1; D is uncertain. Germline V gives CDR1 SGHRS, CDR2 YFSETQ. The ends were cut back, 6 bases at V and 1 base at J, with 10 bases in the middle. This CDR3 is built from 13 residues. The chain's CDR3 is CASTRERNTEAFF. The CDR3 DNA reads as TGCGCCAGCACCAGAGAGAGGAACACTGAAGCTTTCTTT.

V gene TRBV11-2 combines with J gene TRBJ2-1; the match to TRBD2 covers 11 bases. CDR3 length: 15 residues. Germline V lookup: CDR1 SGHAT, CDR2 FQNNGV. V was clipped by 1 base and J by 7 bases; unmatched bases: 3. CDR3 nucleotide sequence: TGTGCCAGCAGCTTAGTAGCGGGAGGGTTTAATGAGCAGTTCTTC. It encodes CASSLVAGGFNEQFF.

This chain joins TRBV6-6 and TRBJ2-3; D not resolved. The length of the CDR3 is 11 residues. Germline CDR1 MNHNY, CDR2 SVGAGI (reference sequence). With 2 bases removed from V and 7 bases from J, the gap between germline ends came to 4 bases. CDR3 region: CASSYQNTQYF. The CDR3, as DNA: TGTGCCAGCAGTTACCAGAATACGCAGTATTTT.

Worth noting for this clone: Other DNA sequences in this sample translate to the same CDR3. This chain links TRBV5-1 with TRBJ2-3; possible D gene TRBD2, 5 bases. This CDR3 contains 13 residues. Trimming removed 0 bases at V and 6 bases at J, with 8 bases between. Germline CDR1 is SGHRS and CDR2 is YFSETQ. CDR3 sequence reads: CASSLAGVDTQYF. The CDR3 DNA is TGCGCCAGCAGCTTGGCCGGGGTTGATACGCAGTATTTT.

V and J are TRBV11-3 and TRBJ2-1; 15 bases line up with TRBD2. The CDR3 extends over 16 amino acids. J lost 6 bases, V lost 4 bases, and 4 bases had no gene match. Germline V gene lookup returns CDR1 SGHNT and CDR2 YENEEA. The DNA for the CDR3 is TGTGCCAGCAGCTCGCGGACTAGCGGGAGGGTCAATGAGCAGTTCTTC. Translated, it gives CASSSRTSGRVNEQFF.

The rearrangement uses TRBV6-1 and TRBJ1-2; D uncertain. This CDR3 comprises 12 residues. V was pared by 3 bases and J by 2 bases, with 4 bases between. Germline V gene data show CDR1 as MNHNS and CDR2 as SASEGT. The CDR3 DNA sequence: TGTGCCAGCAGTGATGTCAACTATGGCTACACCTTC. Translating it yields CASSDVNYGYTF.

The chain has TRBV7-2 and TRBJ2-3; D gene unclear. Per germline, CDR1 SGHTA and CDR2 FQGNSA. V was trimmed by 4 bases and J by 6 bases, leaving 14 bases between them. This CDR3 is built from 14 residues. CDR3 sequence reads: CASSSPVRIDTQYF. The CDR3 DNA reads TGTGCCAGCAGCTCACCCGTCCGAATCGATACGCAGTATTTT.

The genes are TRBV15 and TRBJ1-2, with 8 bases that match TRBD1. The length of the CDR3 is 15 residues. Germline CDR1 LNHNV, CDR2 YYDKDF (reference sequence). J gave up 4 bases and V 5 bases, and 9 bases lay outside the gene matches. The CDR3 DNA reads as TGTGCCACCAGCCGACCGGACAGGGCGGCCTATGGCTACACCTTC. It specifies CATSRPDRAAYGYTF.

The chain combines TRBV28 with TRBJ1-4; D gene ambiguous. V gave up 1 base and J gave up 4 bases, with 10 bases separating them. Germline V gives CDR1 MDHEN, CDR2 SYDVKM. This CDR3 region has 15 residues. The CDR3 sequence: CASSLLAGINEKLFF. CDR3 bases: TGTGCCAGCAGTTTATTAGCAGGAATTAATGAAAAACTGTTTTTT. The full variable domain, rest sourced from reference TRBV28 and TRBJ1-4, is DVKVTQSSRYLVKRTGEKVFLECVQDMDHENMFWYRQDPGLGLRLIYFSYDVKMKEKGDIPEGYSVSREKKERFSLILESASTNQTSMYLCASSLLAGINEKLFFGSGTQLSVL.

The rearrangement joins TRBV7-7 to TRBJ2-1, with 8 bases matching TRBD2. V gave up 5 bases and J gave up 6 bases; unmatched junction bases: 9. Germline V gene lookup returns CDR1 SSHAT and CDR2 FNYEAQ (reference sequence). The CDR3 totals 15 residues. The chain's CDR3 is CASSPSGLVANEQFF. CDR3 DNA: TGTGCCAGCAGCCCCTCGGGACTAGTCGCCAATGAGCAGTTCTTC.

The rearrangement uses TRBV5-1 and TRBJ1-1; D might be TRBD1 (5 bases). CDR3 length: 14 amino acids. V was cut by 0 bases and J by 9 bases, with 15 bases left in between. The germline gives CDR1 SGHRS, CDR2 YFSETQ. CDR3 DNA: TGCGCCAGCAGCTTGGAGCAGGGAATAAGGCAAGCTTTCTTT. Translation: CASSLEQGIRQAFF. Supplemented by reference TRBV5-1 and TRBJ1-1, the full variable domain reads KAGVTQTPRYLIKTRGQQVTLSCSPISGHRSVSWYQQTPGQGLQFLFEYFSETQRNKGNFPGRFSGRQFSNSRSEMNVSTLELGDSALYLCASSLEQGIRQAFFGQGTRLTVV.

The V and J genes are TRBV18 and TRBJ1-2, with 7 nucleotides matching TRBD1. The CDR3 is made up of 12 amino acids. Germline-derived CDR1 and CDR2 are KGHSH and LQKENI. V lost 6 bases, J lost 8 bases, and 6 bases stayed unmatched. The DNA of the CDR3 is TGTGCCAGCTCCGACAGGGTGAGGGGCTACACCTTC. Its translation: CASSDRVRGYTF.

This clone was counted a single time. The chain couples TRBV6-5 to TRBJ2-2; 8 bases fit TRBD1. CDR3 length equals 14 residues. Trimming took 2 bases from V and 6 from J; bases not matched to a gene: 2. The germline V gene has CDR1 MNHEY and CDR2 SVGAGI. CDR3 loop: CASSYGQGAGELFF. The DNA of the CDR3 is TGTGCCAGCAGTTACGGACAGGGCGCCGGGGAGCTGTTTTTT.